The 19 T cell receptor beta chains listed next were all sequenced from one sample in a study of T cell responses to AZD1222 COVID-19 vaccine. The repertoire was sequenced with immunoSEQ multiplex PCR; TCRdb's copy has only in-frame clones and lacks some. The repertoire holds 150,000 to 200,000 clones, 80% to 95% seen once, with approximately 1.9% in the top ten. The specimen was peripheral blood, collected 28 days after the second AZD1222 dose. These TCRs come from an adult who received the AZD1222 COVID-19 vaccine.

This chain connects TRBV7-6 to TRBJ2-6; TRBD2 might be the D (5 bases). Trimming left V 5 bases short and J 0 bases short, with 8 bases between. Germline assignment: CDR1 SGHVS and CDR2 FNYEAQ. The CDR3 is 15 residues long. Written as DNA, the CDR3 is TGTGCCAGCAGCCGACGGGACTCTGGGGCCAACGTCCTGACTTTC. This gives the protein CASSRRDSGANVLTF.

The chain employs TRBV5-6 and TRBJ1-4; D is possibly TRBD1 (6 bases). This CDR3 has 17 residues. Per germline, CDR1 SGHDT and CDR2 YYEEEE. Trimming shortened V by 0 bases and J by 6 bases, and 18 bases separated the two germline ends. The chain's CDR3 is CASSLVGLGGHYEKLFF. CDR3 DNA sequence: TGTGCCAGCAGCTTGGTAGGACTGGGGGGGCATTATGAAAAACTGTTTTTT.

This clone has only one observation. This chain links TRBV7-3 with TRBJ1-2; no clear D gene. This CDR3 spans 9 amino acids. Trimming removed 9 bases from V and 7 bases from J, with 6 bases in between. In germline, CDR1 is SGHTA, CDR2 FQGTGA. CDR3 loop: CASLSGYTF. The CDR3 DNA is TGTGCCAGTCTGAGTGGCTACACCTTC.

V usage is TRBV6-5 and J usage is TRBJ1-1; D remains ambiguous. Between the trimmed V and J ends, which lost 4 bases and 4 bases, there was a span of 16 bases. The CDR3 spans 15 residues. Germline values: CDR1 MNHEY, CDR2 SVGAGI. In DNA, the CDR3 is TGTGCCAGCAGTTCCCCGGCGCTTTTGGGCACTGAAGCTTTCTTT. It is translated as CASSSPALLGTEAFF.

The gene calls are TRBV5-1 and TRBJ1-6, with 9 bases fitting TRBD1. V was clipped by 0 bases and J by 5 bases; unmatched bases: 3. The germline gives CDR1 SGHRS, CDR2 YFSETQ. The CDR3 has 16 amino acids. CDR3 in amino acids: CASSLATGGDNSPLHF. CDR3 sequence (DNA): TGCGCCAGCAGCTTGGCGACAGGGGGGGATAATTCACCCCTCCACTTT.

The V call is TRBV5-5, the J call TRBJ2-5, with D hard to call. This CDR3 contains 14 residues. CDR1 and CDR2 (germline): SGHKS, YYEKEE (reference sequence). Trimming removed 2 bases at V and 4 bases at J, with 12 bases between. The CDR3 spells CASSLYPATETQYF. The CDR3 bases are TGTGCCAGCAGCTTATACCCCGCCACAGAGACCCAGTACTTC.

The chain uses TRBV27 and TRBJ2-5; no clear D. The ends were cut back, 0 bases at V and 7 bases at J, with 12 bases in the middle. Looked up from germline, CDR1 is MNHEY and CDR2 is SMNVEV (reference sequence). This CDR3 region has 14 residues. CDR3 amino acids: CASSLSGSVGTQYF. The CDR3 coding sequence is TGTGCCAGCAGTTTATCTGGGTCGGTAGGGACCCAGTACTTC.

The chain joins TRBV9 to TRBJ1-1; D unclear. The CDR3 is 13 amino acids. In germline, CDR1 is SGDLS, CDR2 YYNGEE. Trimming cost V 0 bases and J 3 bases, with 6 bases left between them. CDR3 amino acids: CASSVGGYTEAFF. CDR3 in DNA: TGTGCCAGCAGCGTAGGGGGTTACACTGAAGCTTTCTTT.

The table lists this clone with a few counts. V usage is TRBV6-1 and J usage is TRBJ2-5; 9 bases are shared with TRBD1. This CDR3 spans 16 amino acids. Germline values: CDR1 MNHNS, CDR2 SASEGT. Germline trimming cut 4 bases from V and 4 bases from J; bases unmatched to any gene: 10. The CDR3 region is CASSGGQGSGAETQYF. The CDR3, as DNA: TGTGCCAGCAGTGGGGGACAGGGTTCGGGTGCAGAGACCCAGTACTTC.

This chain joins TRBV2 and TRBJ1-1; D call uncertain. This CDR3 contains 15 residues. Trimming shortened V by 6 bases and J by 1 base, and 15 bases separated the two germline ends. CDR1 SNHLY and CDR2 FYNNEI come from the germline V gene. The CDR3 is CASRVDRQKNTEAFF. DNA of the CDR3: TGTGCCAGCAGGGTGGACCGACAAAAGAACACTGAAGCTTTCTTT.

CDR3 protein: CASSPSRGVGSGANVLTF. The CDR3 coding sequence is TGTGCCAGCTCACCCTCCCGGGGGGTCGGCTCCGGGGCCAACGTCCTGACTTTC. The J gene is TRBJ2-6, the V gene TRBV18; 7 bases align to TRBD2. This CDR3 is built from 18 residues. Looked up from germline, CDR1 is KGHSH and CDR2 is LQKENI. The V gene end was trimmed by 3 bases and the J gene end by 4 bases; junction bases not matched to a gene: 12.

This clone was recorded only once. The rearrangement joins TRBV4-3 to TRBJ2-1, with D tentatively TRBD2 (7 bases). This CDR3 comprises 16 residues. Germline V gene lookup returns CDR1 LGHNA and CDR2 YSLEER. Trimming shortened V by 4 bases and J by 6 bases, and 19 bases separated the two germline ends. DNA of the CDR3: TGCGCCAGCAGCCCCTATCACGGGGGGCCCCCCAATGAGCAGTTCTTC. It yields the protein CASSPYHGGPPNEQFF.

V and J are TRBV7-8 and TRBJ2-1; no clear D gene. Germline CDR1 SGHVS, CDR2 FQNEAQ. The CDR3 contains 15 residues. The V end was cut by 5 bases, the J end by 0 bases, with 11 bases between. DNA for the CDR3: TGTGCCAGCAGCGATGGAACCGACTCCTACAATGAGCAGTTCTTC. Translated: CASSDGTDSYNEQFF.

CDR3 nucleotides: TGTGCCACCAGCCGGTTAGGGGGTGCAACTAATGAAAAACTGTTTTTT. The encoded protein is CATSRLGGATNEKLFF. The chain joins TRBV15 to TRBJ1-4; a weak D match, TRBD1 (6 bases). There are 16 residues in the CDR3. Trimming cost V 5 bases and J 0 bases, with 13 bases left between them. In germline, CDR1 is LNHNV, CDR2 YYDKDF (reference sequence).

The V and J genes are TRBV18 and TRBJ2-3, with D possibly being TRBD2 (5 bases). V was pared by 3 bases and J by 2 bases, with 15 bases between. Germline CDR1 and CDR2: KGHSH and LQKENI. The CDR3 runs to 16 residues. The CDR3 is CASSPRSSEITDTQYF. DNA for the CDR3: TGTGCCAGCTCACCGCGGAGTAGCGAGATCACAGATACGCAGTATTTT.

The gene calls are TRBV7-2 and TRBJ2-1; TRBD1 agrees at 10 bases. From germline, CDR1 is SGHTA and CDR2 FQGNSA. The CDR3 contains 16 residues. V lost 4 bases and J lost 4; bases outside the gene matches: 7. The CDR3 sequence is CASSSPGTGAYNEQFF. In nucleotides, the CDR3 is TGTGCCAGCAGCTCACCCGGGACAGGGGCGTACAATGAGCAGTTCTTC. Combining the CDR3 with reference TRBV7-2 and TRBJ2-1 gives the whole variable domain GAGVSQSPSNKVTEKGKDVELRCDPISGHTALYWYRQSLGQGLEFLIYFQGNSAPDKSGLPSDRFSAERTGGSVSTLTIQRTQQEDSAVYLCASSSPGTGAYNEQFFGPGTRLTVL.

V usage is TRBV27 and J usage is TRBJ2-3, with TRBD2 matching over 12 bases. The V and J ends lost 6 bases and 6 bases, in that order; junction bases with no gene match: 16. This CDR3 is 18 amino acids long. Germline-derived CDR1 and CDR2 are MNHEY and SMNVEV (reference sequence). The CDR3 region has the DNA TGTGCCAGCAGAAGGATTGGAACTACTAGCGGGGGGCCGGATACGCAGTATTTT. It specifies CASRRIGTTSGGPDTQYF.

The rearrangement uses TRBV5-4 and TRBJ2-7, with unresolved D. The length of the CDR3 is 14 residues. Germline V gene lookup returns CDR1 SGHNT and CDR2 YYREEE (reference sequence). The V end was cut by 3 bases, the J end by 0 bases, with 10 bases between. CDR3 sequence reads: CASSYEWSSYEQYF. The CDR3 region has the DNA TGTGCCAGCAGCTACGAGTGGAGCTCCTACGAGCAGTACTTC.

In DNA, the CDR3 is TGTGCCAGCAGCTTAGTTCCAGCGGGAGAGTACGAGCAGTACTTC. Translation gives CASSLVPAGEYEQYF. This chain uses TRBV7-9 with TRBJ2-7; 8 positions agree with TRBD2. With 1 base clipped from V and 4 bases from J, the junction kept 6 bases outside the gene matches. The CDR3 spans 15 residues. Germline-derived CDR1 and CDR2 are SEHNR and FQNEAQ (reference sequence).